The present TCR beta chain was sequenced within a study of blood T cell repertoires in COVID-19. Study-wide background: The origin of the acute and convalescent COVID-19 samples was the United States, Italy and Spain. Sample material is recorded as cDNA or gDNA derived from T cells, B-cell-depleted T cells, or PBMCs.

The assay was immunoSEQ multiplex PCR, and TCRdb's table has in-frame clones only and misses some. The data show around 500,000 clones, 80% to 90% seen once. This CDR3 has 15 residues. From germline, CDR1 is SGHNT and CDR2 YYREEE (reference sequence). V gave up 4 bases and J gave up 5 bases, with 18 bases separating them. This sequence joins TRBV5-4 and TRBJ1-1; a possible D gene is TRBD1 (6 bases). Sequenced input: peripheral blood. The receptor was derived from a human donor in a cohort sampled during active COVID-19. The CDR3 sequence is CASSTRQDPRTEAFF. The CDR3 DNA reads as TGTGCCAGCAGCACAAGACAGGACCCGAGGACTGAAGCTTTCTTT.